This T cell receptor (beta chain) stems from a study of cytomegalovirus exposure and HLA in healthy donors. TCRdb keeps only in-frame clones here, not all; method: immunoSEQ multiplex PCR. The sample lists roughly 300,000 clones; about nine tenths were seen once. CDR3 length: 15 amino acids. Germline V gene data show CDR1 as LNHNV and CDR2 as YYDKDF (reference sequence). Losses at the gene ends were 5 bases for V and 2 bases for J; bases not matched to a gene: 5. Sequenced sample: PBMCs. V and J are TRBV15 and TRBJ2-5, with 10 bases lining up with TRBD1. This receptor was taken from a woman aged 18-29 years in good health and CMV-seronegative. CDR3 amino acids: CATSARTGGQETQYF. The CDR3 region has the DNA TGTGCCACCAGCGCCCGGACAGGGGGACAAGAGACCCAGTACTTC.